This entry describes one T cell receptor (beta chain). Antigen specificity is unknown. The sample is drawn from a study of cytomegalovirus exposure and HLA in healthy donors. CDR1 is SQVTM and CDR2 is ANQGSEA in the germline V gene. The CDR3 spans 14 residues. The V gene lost 5 bases and the J gene lost 4 bases, with 15 bases spanning the gap. Notes on the study in general: It was approximately 150 TCR beta chains that were listed as cytomegalovirus-associated.

Separation from the roughly 700-subject first cohort characterized the 120-subject validation cohort, to which the donors belonged. The data were produced by immunoSEQ multiplex PCR, yet TCRdb's version contains in-frame clones alone and is incomplete. The table has 150,000 to 180,000 clones, roughly 86% seen once. This chain uses TRBV29-1 with TRBJ1-3; tentative D call: TRBD1 (6 bases). Sequenced input: PBMCs. This sequence was found in a human donor in good health. The CDR3 protein is CSVTSRDKGNTIYF. The CDR3 region has the DNA TGCAGCGTTACGTCCCGGGACAAGGGAAACACCATATATTTT.